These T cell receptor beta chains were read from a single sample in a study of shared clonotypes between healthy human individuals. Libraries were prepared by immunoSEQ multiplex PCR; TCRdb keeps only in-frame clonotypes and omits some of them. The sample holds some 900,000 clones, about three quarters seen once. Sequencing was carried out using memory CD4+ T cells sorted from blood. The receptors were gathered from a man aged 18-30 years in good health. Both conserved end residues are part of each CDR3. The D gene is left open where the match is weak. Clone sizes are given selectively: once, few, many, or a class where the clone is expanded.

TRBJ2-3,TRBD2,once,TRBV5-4,CASTTGAGLAGGTDTQYF,TGTGCCAGCACTACAGGGGCTGGCCTAGCGGGGGGCACAGATACGCAGTATTTT
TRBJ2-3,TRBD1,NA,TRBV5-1,CASSPGQGYGDTQYF,TGCGCCAGCAGCCCGGGACAGGGGTATGGGGATACGCAGTATTTT
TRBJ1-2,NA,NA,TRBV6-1,CASSVRPDRWGYTF,TGTGCCAGCAGCGTGAGACCGGATCGGTGGGGCTACACCTTC
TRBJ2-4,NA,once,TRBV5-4,CASSVNKEGNIQYF,TGTGCCAGCAGCGTCAACAAAGAGGGTAACATTCAGTACTTC
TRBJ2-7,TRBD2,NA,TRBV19,CASAAGAFVTVYEQYF,TGTGCCAGTGCAGCGGGAGCCTTCGTGACGGTCTACGAGCAGTACTTC
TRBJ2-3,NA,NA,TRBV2,CASRRITSTDTQYF,TGTGCCAGCCGGCGGATTACTAGCACAGATACGCAGTATTTT
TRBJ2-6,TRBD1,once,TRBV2,CASSTDRGGGVLTF,TGTGCCAGCAGTACGGACAGAGGGGGCGGCGTCCTGACTTTC
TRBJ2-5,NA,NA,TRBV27,CASSLKTTRAIRETQYF,TGTGCCAGCAGTTTAAAGACTACCAGGGCGATCAGGGAGACCCAGTACTTC
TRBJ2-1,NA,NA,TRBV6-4,CASSGISGGFF,TGTGCCAGCAGTGGGATCTCAGGAGGGTTCTTC
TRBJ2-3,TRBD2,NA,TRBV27,CASSSRPGGLAGSGDTQYF,TGTGCCAGCAGTTCGAGACCCGGAGGACTAGCGGGGTCCGGGGATACGCAGTATTTT
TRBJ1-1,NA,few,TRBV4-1,CASSLHGGQAFF,TGCGCCAGCAGCCTACACGGGGGGCAAGCTTTCTTT
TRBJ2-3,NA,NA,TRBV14,CASSPRGAITDTQYF,TGTGCCAGCAGCCCGAGGGGGGCCATAACAGATACGCAGTATTTT
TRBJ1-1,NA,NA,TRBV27,CASKRLLNTEAFF,TGTGCCAGCAAGAGACTATTGAACACTGAAGCTTTCTTT
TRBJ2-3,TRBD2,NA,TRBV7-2,CASSFAGGPGDTQYF,TGTGCCAGCAGCTTTGCGGGGGGGCCGGGAGATACGCAGTATTTT
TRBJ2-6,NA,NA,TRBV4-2,CASSPEFSGANVLTF,TGTGCCAGCAGCCCAGAGTTCTCTGGGGCCAACGTCCTGACTTTC
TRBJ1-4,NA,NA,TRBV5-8,CASSTGTGEGEKLFF,TGTGCCAGCAGCACCGGGACGGGGGAAGGTGAAAAACTGTTTTTT
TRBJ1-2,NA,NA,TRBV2,CASSPGGDGPYGYTF,TGTGCCAGCAGCCCGGGGGGGGACGGCCCCTATGGCTACACCTTC
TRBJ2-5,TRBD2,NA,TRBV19,CASSTEAGLAGLGETQYF,TGTGCCAGTAGTACCGAGGCTGGACTAGCGGGATTGGGAGAGACCCAGTACTTC
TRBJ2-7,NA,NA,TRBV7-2,CASSELSMQYF,TGTGCCAGCAGCGAGCTTAGTATGCAGTACTTC
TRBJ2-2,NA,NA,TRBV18,CASSAGLPNTGELFF,TGTGCCAGCTCAGCGGGACTGCCGAACACCGGGGAGCTGTTTTTT
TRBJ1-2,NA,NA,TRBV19,CASSSAGANYGYTF,TGTGCCAGTAGTTCGGCCGGCGCTAACTATGGCTACACCTTC
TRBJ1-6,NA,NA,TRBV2,CASSEYWNSPLHF,TGTGCCAGCAGTGAATATTGGAATTCACCCCTCCACTTT
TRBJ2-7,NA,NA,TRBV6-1,CASKKQADSSYEQYF,TGTGCCAGCAAAAAGCAGGCAGACAGTTCCTACGAGCAGTACTTC
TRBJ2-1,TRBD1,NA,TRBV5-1,CASSSTTGDARKQFF,TGCGCCAGCAGCTCGACGACAGGGGACGCAAGAAAACAGTTCTTC
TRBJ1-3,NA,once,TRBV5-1,CASSPLGGLGNTIYF,TGCGCCAGCAGTCCCTTGGGGGGCCTTGGAAACACCATATATTTT
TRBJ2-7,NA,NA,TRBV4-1,CASSFNARTEKFYEQYF,TGCGCCAGCAGCTTCAACGCCAGGACAGAGAAGTTTTACGAGCAGTACTTC
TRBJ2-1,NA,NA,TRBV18,CASSPRLGEQFF,TGTGCCAGCTCACCGAGACTCGGTGAGCAGTTCTTC
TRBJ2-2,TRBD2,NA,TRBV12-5,CASGLGLAGPAGTGELFF,TGTGCTAGTGGTTTGGGACTAGCGGGACCTGCGGGCACCGGGGAGCTGTTTTTT
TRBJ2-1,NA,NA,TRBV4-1,CASSQAQTSSNEQFF,TGCGCCAGCAGCCAAGCACAAACTAGCTCCAATGAGCAGTTCTTC
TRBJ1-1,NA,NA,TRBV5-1,CASSKTGIGNTEAFF,TGCGCCAGCAGCAAAACAGGGATCGGGAACACTGAAGCTTTCTTT
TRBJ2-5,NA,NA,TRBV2,CASARTGFQETQYF,TGTGCCAGCGCTAGAACAGGGTTTCAAGAGACCCAGTACTTC
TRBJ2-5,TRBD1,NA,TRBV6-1,CASRGDRQETQYF,TGTGCCAGCAGAGGGGACAGACAAGAGACCCAGTACTTC
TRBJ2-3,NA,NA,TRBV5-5,CASSTRQTNTDTQYF,TGTGCCAGCAGCACCCGACAGACTAACACAGATACGCAGTATTTT
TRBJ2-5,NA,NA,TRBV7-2,CASSLETGHQYF,TGTGCCAGCAGCTTAGAGACTGGACATCAGTACTTC
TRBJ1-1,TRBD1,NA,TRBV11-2,CASSLEAGGSTEAFF,TGTGCCAGCAGCTTAGAAGCAGGGGGGAGCACTGAAGCTTTCTTT
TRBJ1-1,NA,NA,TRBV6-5,CASRNPGQNTEAFF,TGTGCCAGCAGAAACCCGGGACAGAACACTGAAGCTTTCTTT
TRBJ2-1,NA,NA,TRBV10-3,CAITAQGGSYNEQFF,TGTGCCATCACCGCACAGGGAGGCTCCTACAATGAGCAGTTCTTC
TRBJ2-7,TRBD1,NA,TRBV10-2,CASGDSVSTGQYF,TGCGCCAGCGGGGACAGTGTATCTACGGGGCAGTACTTC
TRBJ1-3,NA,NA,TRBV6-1,CASGVGEAGNTIYF,TGTGCCAGCGGAGTGGGAGAGGCCGGAAACACCATATATTTT
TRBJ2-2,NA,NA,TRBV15,CATSRNAGSNTGELFF,TGTGCCACCAGCAGGAATGCGGGGTCGAACACCGGGGAGCTGTTTTTT